What follows are 22 T cell receptor beta chains derived from one specimen sequenced in a study of early T cells in non-severe SARS-CoV-2 infection. TCRdb reprocessed the 5' RACE reads with MiXCR, giving one entry per CDR3 protein. The table records 26,000 or so distinct CDR3 sequences, about 4.5% of them present only once. The material sequenced was whole blood, taken at baseline. The receptors here all came from an adult who was a healthcare worker with PCR-confirmed SARS-CoV-2 infection or an uninfected control (not recorded which).

This clonotype was recorded many times. This chain uses TRBV19 with TRBJ1-6; D not certain. Germline-derived CDR1 and CDR2 are LNHDA and SQIVND (reference sequence). The CDR3 totals 15 residues. The germline V and J ends were trimmed by 3 bases and 7 bases, with 13 bases remaining between them. The CDR3 nucleotides read TGTGCCAGTAGTATCCAGGACCCGAGGAATTCACCCCTCCACTTT. Amino acids: CASSIQDPRNSPLHF.

The chain carries TRBV7-8 and TRBJ2-7, with D perhaps being TRBD1 or TRBD2 (5 bases each). Trimming removed 1 base from V and 7 bases from J, with 11 bases in between. From germline, CDR1 is SGHVS and CDR2 FQNEAQ. CDR3 length: 13 amino acids. CDR3 amino acids: CASSLDGAGEQYF. As DNA, the CDR3 is TGTGCCAGCAGCTTAGACGGGGCAGGTGAGCAGTACTTC.

The sample holds many counts of this clonotype. The chain links TRBV21-1 to TRBJ2-5; TRBD1 was called by the table and not checked on the DNA. TRBV21-1 has pseudogene status. There are 17 residues in the CDR3. The CDR3 region has the DNA TGTGCCAGCAGCAAAGCAGTGACAGGGGGCCTCAGAGAGACCCAGTACTTC. It is translated as CASSKAVTGGLRETQYF.

Notes on this clonotype: This sequence may be a read error, since a much larger clone differs from it by one base. The rearrangement joins TRBV6-2 or TRBV6-3 to TRBJ2-7, with D perhaps being TRBD1 or TRBD2 (5 bases each). The CDR3 is made up of 14 amino acids. Trimming cost V 8 bases and J 6 bases, with 20 bases left between them. The germline V gene has CDR1 MNHEY and CDR2 SVGEGT. For the CDR3, the DNA is TGTGCCAGCGGCGCCGGGACCCCGGATGGCGAGCAGTACTTC. Translating gives CASGAGTPDGEQYF.

This clonotype was counted many times. The chain has TRBV7-9 and TRBJ2-3; 8 positions match TRBD2. Germline V gene sequence: CDR1 SEHNR, CDR2 FQNEAQ (reference sequence). V shed 4 bases, J shed 3 bases, and the junction held 9 bases outside the gene matches. CDR3 length: 16 residues. The CDR3 sequence is CASSSPGGGPTDTQYF. The CDR3 nucleotides read TGTGCCAGCAGCTCCCCAGGCGGGGGGCCAACAGATACGCAGTATTTT.

At least ten counts were recorded for this clonotype. This chain joins TRBV5-1 and TRBJ1-5; possibly TRBD1 for D (5 bases). With 4 bases removed from V and 4 bases from J, the gap between germline ends came to 9 bases. The CDR3 loop spans 13 amino acids. Germline lookup yields CDR1 SGHRS and CDR2 YFSETQ. CDR3 bases: TGCGCCAGCAGCGGCGGGGGTAATCAGCCCCAGCATTTT. Amino acids: CASSGGGNQPQHF.

The table lists this clonotype with many counts. The rearrangement links TRBV11-2 to TRBJ2-1; D remains unclear. Trimming cost V 9 bases and J 8 bases, with 11 bases left between them. CDR3 length: 11 residues. In germline, CDR1 is SGHAT, CDR2 FQNNGV. The CDR3 region is CASSLGHEQFF. As DNA, the CDR3 is TGTGCCAGTAGCCTTGGGCATGAGCAGTTCTTC.

This clonotype was detected ten times or more. The rearrangement joins TRBV12-3 or TRBV12-4 to TRBJ2-1; the match to TRBD1 covers 9 bases. This CDR3 spans 14 amino acids. V trimming: 6 bases; J trimming: 7 bases; junction bases outside the gene matches: 7. CDR3 loop: CASSEQGAQNEQFF. The CDR3 DNA follows: TGTGCCAGCAGCGAACAGGGGGCGCAGAATGAGCAGTTCTTC.

This clonotype was observed at least ten times. This CDR3 is CASSFRSGSALDTQYF. CDR3 nucleotides: TGTGCCAGCAGTTTTCGATCCGGGAGTGCACTGGATACGCAGTATTTT. V is TRBV12-3 or TRBV12-4 and J is TRBJ2-3, with D possibly matching TRBD2 (6 bases). The V and J ends lost 3 bases and 6 bases respectively, with 19 bases between them. The CDR3 contains 16 residues.

The rearrangement joins TRBV5-1 to TRBJ2-3, with D perhaps given as TRBD1 or TRBD2 (5 bases each). Between the trimmed V and J ends, which lost 0 bases and 1 base, there was a span of 15 bases. The V gene's germline CDR1 is SGHRS and CDR2 YFSETQ. The CDR3 consists of 17 residues. The CDR3 reads CASSLAFTGLGTDTQYF. The CDR3 DNA sequence: TGCGCCAGCAGCTTGGCATTTACAGGACTTGGCACAGATACGCAGTATTTT.

This clonotype came up many times. V gene TRBV20-1 combines with J gene TRBJ1-6; D perhaps matches TRBD1 (5 bases). CDR3 length equals 15 residues. V dropped 5 bases and J dropped 10 bases, with 21 bases sitting between them. The germline V gene encodes CDR1 DFQATT and CDR2 SNEGSKA (reference sequence). The CDR3: CSAEGTGQGSSPLHF. Here the CDR3 DNA reads TGCAGTGCTGAGGGAACAGGACAAGGATCCTCACCCCTCCACTTT.

This clonotype appeared many times. The gene calls are TRBV30 and TRBJ2-7; the D gene could be TRBD1 or TRBD2 (5 bases each). V lost 5 bases and J 2 bases, leaving 7 bases between the germline ends. The CDR3 contains 11 residues. Germline-derived CDR1 and CDR2 are GTSNPN and SVGIG (reference sequence). The CDR3, as DNA: TGTGCCTGGGGGACCGCCTACGAGCAGTACTTC. It yields the protein CAWGTAYEQYF.

This clonotype was recorded many times. The chain employs TRBV7-2 and TRBJ2-3; 8 nucleotides line up with TRBD1. The CDR3 sequence is 15 residues long. Germline assignment: CDR1 SGHTA and CDR2 FQGNSA. Unmatched junction bases numbered 9, after V lost 3 bases and J lost 7 bases. CDR3: CASSLGQATQYTQYF. The DNA for the CDR3 is TGTGCCAGCAGCTTGGGACAGGCGACCCAATATACGCAGTATTTT.

This clonotype came up many times. The chain joins TRBV6-5 to TRBJ1-5; 9 bases fit TRBD1. The CDR3 runs 16 residues. Per germline, CDR1 MNHEY and CDR2 SVGAGI. Germline trimming cut 6 bases from V and 6 bases from J; bases unmatched to any gene: 12. This chain's CDR3 is CASRSTGGANSQPQHF. CDR3 nucleotides: TGTGCCAGCAGATCTACAGGGGGCGCAAATAGTCAGCCCCAGCATTTT.

This clonotype was observed many times. The genes are TRBV12-3 or TRBV12-4 and TRBJ2-5, with unresolved D. The CDR3 loop spans 11 amino acids. Between the trimmed V and J ends, which lost 6 bases and 7 bases, there was a span of 9 bases. CDR3 sequence (DNA): TGTGCCAGCAGCCCCGGTTGGACCCAGTACTTC. Residues: CASSPGWTQYF.

By sample share, this clonotype is medium-sized. This chain uses TRBV7-6 with TRBJ2-1; 12 bases fit TRBD2. With V trimmed by 7 bases and J by 7 bases, 8 bases remained unmatched. CDR1 and CDR2 from the germline V gene are SGHVS and FNYEAQ. This CDR3 is built from 15 residues. The CDR3 DNA reads as TGTGCCAGCAAGCCACTAGCGGGAGGTAGTAATGAGCAGTTCTTC. Translation gives CASKPLAGGSNEQFF.

This rearrangement joins TRBV5-1 to TRBJ1-1; the match to TRBD1 covers 10 bases. The J segment lost 2 bases and the V segment lost 3 bases, leaving 1 base of the junction unmatched. The CDR3 extends over 14 amino acids. Germline assignment: CDR1 SGHRS and CDR2 YFSETQ. Written as DNA, the CDR3 is TGCGCCAGCAGCTGGGACAGGGGTAACACTGAAGCTTTCTTT. This gives the protein CASSWDRGNTEAFF. Complete variable domain (other parts from reference TRBV5-1 and TRBJ1-1): KAGVTQTPRYLIKTRGQQVTLSCSPISGHRSVSWYQQTPGQGLQFLFEYFSETQRNKGNFPGRFSGRQFSNSRSEMNVSTLELGDSALYLCASSWDRGNTEAFFGQGTRLTVV.

This clonotype was counted a few times. This chain links TRBV20-1 with TRBJ2-3; D unresolved. V was cut by 2 bases and J by 2 bases, with 14 bases left in between. The germline gives CDR1 DFQATT, CDR2 SNEGSKA (reference sequence). The CDR3 contains 15 residues. CDR3 amino acids: CSARPLGSLTDTQYF. The CDR3 nucleotides are TGCAGTGCTAGACCCCTAGGGTCCCTCACAGATACGCAGTATTTT.

As regards this clonotype: This could be a read error, since a much larger clone is one nucleotide away. The chain is built from TRBV18 and TRBJ1-3; the D is unclear. The CDR3 is 14 amino acids. Germline CDR1 and CDR2: KGHSH and LQKENI. CDR3: CASSPPHSGNTICF. The DNA for the CDR3 is TGTGCCAGCTCACCACCGCACTCTGGAAACACCATATGTTTT.

This clonotype was seen at least ten times. CDR3 sequence (DNA): TGTGCCAGCAGCCCCCCCGGGACAGGGTACAATGAGCAGTTCTTC. It encodes CASSPPGTGYNEQFF. The V and J genes are TRBV11-3 and TRBJ2-1; TRBD1 agrees at 9 bases. CDR1 is SGHNT and CDR2 is YENEEA in the germline V gene. V gave up 5 bases and J gave up 4 bases; unmatched junction bases: 6. The CDR3 totals 15 residues.

A word on this clonotype: A much more abundant neighbour one base away suggests this may be a read error. V gene TRBV24-1 combines with J gene TRBJ2-2; a possible D gene is TRBD1 (6 bases). Germline V gene lookup returns CDR1 KGHDR and CDR2 SFDVKD. V was pared by 4 bases and J by 3 bases, with 11 bases between. The CDR3 is 15 amino acids. The CDR3 here is CATSERQADTGELFF. The CDR3 nucleotides read TGTGCCACCAGTGAAAGACAGGCCGACACCGGGGAGCTGTTTTTT.

Only a few counts were recorded for this clonotype. With a much larger clone just one base away, this may be a read error. V and J are TRBV7-2 and TRBJ2-7; 11 bases agree with TRBD2. With 6 bases clipped from V and 4 bases from J, the junction kept 8 bases outside the gene matches. Germline V gene sequence: CDR1 SGHTA, CDR2 FQGNSA. The CDR3 runs to 15 residues. The CDR3 spells CTSSSFLAGGYEQYF. The CDR3 nucleotides are TGTACCAGCAGTTCTTTCTTAGCGGGGGGGTACGAGCAGTACTTC.